This record looks at one TCR beta chain sequence and its context. The antigen is unknown. The data belong to a study of graft-versus-host responses after intestinal transplantation. Germline values: CDR1 MGHRA, CDR2 YSYEKL. The CDR3 loop spans 15 amino acids. Trimming took off 0 bases at V and 2 bases at J, with 7 bases between the two ends. Assay: immunoSEQ multiplex PCR; the TCRdb copy retains only in-frame clones and omits some. The sample lists 40,000 or so clones; about 93% were seen once. This chain links TRBV4-1 with TRBJ2-2, with unresolved D. The receptor comes from a human donor who was the organ donor for an intestinal transplant. Sample: unstimulated CD8+ T cells sorted from spleen or lymph node cells, taken before transplant. In nucleotides, the CDR3 is TGCGCCAGCAGCCAAGATATATCCAACACCGGGGAGCTGTTTTTT. It encodes CASSQDISNTGELFF.